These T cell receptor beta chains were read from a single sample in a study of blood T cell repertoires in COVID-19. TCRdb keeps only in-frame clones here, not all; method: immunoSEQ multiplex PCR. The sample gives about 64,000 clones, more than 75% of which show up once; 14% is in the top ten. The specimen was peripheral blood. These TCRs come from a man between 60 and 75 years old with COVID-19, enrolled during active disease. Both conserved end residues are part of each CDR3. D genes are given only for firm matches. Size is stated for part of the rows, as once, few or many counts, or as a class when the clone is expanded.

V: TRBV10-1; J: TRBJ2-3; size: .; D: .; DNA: TGCGCCAGCAGTGGGAAGGCGGAAGATACGCAGTATTTT; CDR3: CASSGKAEDTQYF
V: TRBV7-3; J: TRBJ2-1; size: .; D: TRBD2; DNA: TGTGCCAGCAGGGCTCCGGGACTAGTCTACAATGAGCAGTTCTTC; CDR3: CASRAPGLVYNEQFF
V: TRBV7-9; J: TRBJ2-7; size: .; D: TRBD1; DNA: TGTGCCAGCAGCCCCCGGACAGGAACCTACGAGCAGTACTTC; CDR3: CASSPRTGTYEQYF
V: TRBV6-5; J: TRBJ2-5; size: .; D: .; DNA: TGTGCCAGCAGTCGGGACTCCCGGGGGTTGGAGACCCAGTACTTC; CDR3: CASSRDSRGLETQYF
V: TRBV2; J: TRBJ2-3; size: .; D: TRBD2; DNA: TGTGCCAGCAGTGGACTAGCGGGGGTCACAGATACGCAGTATTTT; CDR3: CASSGLAGVTDTQYF
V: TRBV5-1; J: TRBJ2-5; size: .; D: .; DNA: TGCGCCAGCAGCTCTTGGGGGGTACAAGAGACCCAGTACTTC; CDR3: CASSSWGVQETQYF
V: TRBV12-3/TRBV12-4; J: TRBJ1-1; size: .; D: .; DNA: TGTGCCAGCAGGGACAAAACTGAAGCTTTCTTT; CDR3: CASRDKTEAFF
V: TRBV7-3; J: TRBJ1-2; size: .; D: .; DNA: TGTGCCAGCAGCTTTACCAGGAGGAATATGGGCTACACCTTC; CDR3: CASSFTRRNMGYTF
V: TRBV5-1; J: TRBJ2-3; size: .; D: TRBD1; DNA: TGCGCCAGCAGCTGGGACAGGGGGACAGATACGCAGTATTTT; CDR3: CASSWDRGTDTQYF
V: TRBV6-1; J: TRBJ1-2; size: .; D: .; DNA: TGTGCCAGCAGTGAAGATGGCAGGGGTTACTATGGCTACACCTTC; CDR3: CASSEDGRGYYGYTF
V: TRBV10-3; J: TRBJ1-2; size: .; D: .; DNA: TGTGCCATCAGTCAAGTTATCGAGGCGGATGGCTACACCTTC; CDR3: CAISQVIEADGYTF
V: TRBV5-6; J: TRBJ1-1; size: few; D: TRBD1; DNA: TGTGCCAGCAGCAAGGGACAGCCTGAAGCTTTCTTT; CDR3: CASSKGQPEAFF
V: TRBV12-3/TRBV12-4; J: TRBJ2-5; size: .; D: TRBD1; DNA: TGTGCCAGCTCGGACAGGGGTGAGGAGACCCAGTACTTC; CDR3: CASSDRGEETQYF
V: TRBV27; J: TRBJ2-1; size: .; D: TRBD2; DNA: TGTGCCAGCAGCCTTGTCATGGGACTAGCGGGAGTTAATGAGCAGTTCTTC; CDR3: CASSLVMGLAGVNEQFF
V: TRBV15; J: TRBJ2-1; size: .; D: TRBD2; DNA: TGTGCCACCAAGGGGGATAGCGGGAACTACAATGAGCAGTTCTTC; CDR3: CATKGDSGNYNEQFF
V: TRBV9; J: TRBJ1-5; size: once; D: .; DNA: TGTGCCAGCAGCGTATCGGGGATTAGCAATCAGCCCCAGCATTTT; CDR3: CASSVSGISNQPQHF
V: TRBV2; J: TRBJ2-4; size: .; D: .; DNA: TGTGCCAGCAGTGAAAAGATCTCGGGGCTGCAGGGGGCCAAAAACATTCAGTACTTC; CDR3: CASSEKISGLQGAKNIQYF
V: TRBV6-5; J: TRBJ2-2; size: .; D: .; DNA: TGTGCCAGCACGGGGAGTTCCCACACCGGGGAGCTGTTTTTT; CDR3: CASTGSSHTGELFF
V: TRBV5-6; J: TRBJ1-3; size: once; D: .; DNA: TGTGCCAGCAGCGGGGGGAGTGGGCCAGGAAACACCATATATTTT; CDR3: CASSGGSGPGNTIYF
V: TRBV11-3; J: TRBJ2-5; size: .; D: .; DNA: TGTGCCAGCAGCCTACCCTACCAAGAGACCCAGTACTTC; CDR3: CASSLPYQETQYF
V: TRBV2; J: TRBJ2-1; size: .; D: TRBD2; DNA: TGTGCCAGCGCTGGACTAGCGGGAGGGGACAATGAGCAGTTCTTC; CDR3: CASAGLAGGDNEQFF
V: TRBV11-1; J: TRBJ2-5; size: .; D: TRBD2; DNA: TGTGCCAGCAGCCCAGGGACTAGCGAGGAGACCCAGTACTTC; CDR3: CASSPGTSEETQYF
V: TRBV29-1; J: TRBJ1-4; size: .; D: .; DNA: TGCAGCGTTCGGGGCCACAGGGACCAAGAAAAACTGTTTTTT; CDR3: CSVRGHRDQEKLFF
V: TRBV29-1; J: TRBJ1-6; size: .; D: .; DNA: TGCAGCGTTGAAGATACGGGAAATTCACCCCTCCACTTT; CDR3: CSVEDTGNSPLHF
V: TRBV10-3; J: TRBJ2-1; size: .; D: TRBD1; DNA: TGTGCCATCAGTGTGGCACGTGGGACAGGGGATGGGGATGAGCAGTTCTTC; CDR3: CAISVARGTGDGDEQFF
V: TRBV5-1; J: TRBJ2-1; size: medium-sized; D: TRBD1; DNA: TGCGCCAGCAGCTGGGGACAGGGCCCCTACAATGAGCAGTTCTTC; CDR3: CASSWGQGPYNEQFF
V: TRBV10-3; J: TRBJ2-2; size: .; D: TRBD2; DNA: TGTGCCATCAGGCCCCGAGGACTAGCGGGAGCGGGAACCGGGGAGCTGTTTTTT; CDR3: CAIRPRGLAGAGTGELFF
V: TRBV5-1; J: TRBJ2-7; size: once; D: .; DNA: TGCGCCAGCAGCTTCAGGCGGGAAGAAGCGGAGCAGTACTTC; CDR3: CASSFRREEAEQYF
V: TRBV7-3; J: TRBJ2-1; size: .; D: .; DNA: TGTGCCAGCAGCTTAACGTCGGTATACAATGAGCAGTTCTTC; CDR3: CASSLTSVYNEQFF
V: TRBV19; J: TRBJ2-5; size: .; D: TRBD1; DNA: TGTGCCAGTAGCGGACAGGCCCAAGAGACCCAGTACTTC; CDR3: CASSGQAQETQYF
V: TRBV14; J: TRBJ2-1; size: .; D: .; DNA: TGTGCCAGCAGCCAACTGATGGGACTTCACTCCAATGAGCAGTTCTTC; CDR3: CASSQLMGLHSNEQFF
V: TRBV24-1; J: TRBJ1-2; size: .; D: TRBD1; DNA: TGTGCCACCAGTGATCCCTCACAGGGGAGGACAGGTGGCTACACCTTC; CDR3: CATSDPSQGRTGGYTF
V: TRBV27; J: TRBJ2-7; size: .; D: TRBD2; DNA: TGTGCCAGCAGTCAGACTAGCGGGAGGGCAGATGGAATTTCCTACGAGCAGTACTTC; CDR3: CASSQTSGRADGISYEQYF
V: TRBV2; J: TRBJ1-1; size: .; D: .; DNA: TGTGCCAGCAACGGACAGATCATGAACACTGAAGCTTTCTTT; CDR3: CASNGQIMNTEAFF
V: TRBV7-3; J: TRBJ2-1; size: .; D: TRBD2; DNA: TGTGCCAGCAGCTTGACTAGCGGGGGGGTTATTGAGCAGTTCTTC; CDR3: CASSLTSGGVIEQFF
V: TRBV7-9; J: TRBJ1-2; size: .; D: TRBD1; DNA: TGTGCCAGCAGCCGGGTGGAGGGGGCCTTCTATGGCTACACCTTC; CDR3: CASSRVEGAFYGYTF
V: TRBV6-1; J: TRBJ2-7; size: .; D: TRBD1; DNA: TGTGCCAGCAGTGAACGACAGGGTCTGGATAACGAGCAGTACTTC; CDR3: CASSERQGLDNEQYF
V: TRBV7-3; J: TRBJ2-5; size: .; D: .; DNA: TGTGCCAGCAGCCCCGAGGCAGGGATGGGGACCCAGTACTTC; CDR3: CASSPEAGMGTQYF
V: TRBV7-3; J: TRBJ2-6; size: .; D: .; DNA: TGTGCCAGCAGCTTAGTAGGGGTTTCCAACTCTGGGGCCAACGTCCTGACTTTC; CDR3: CASSLVGVSNSGANVLTF
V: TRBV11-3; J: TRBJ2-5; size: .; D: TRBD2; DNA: TGTGCCAGCAGCTTAGTCGGGGGGATCCAAGAGACCCAGTACTTC; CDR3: CASSLVGGIQETQYF
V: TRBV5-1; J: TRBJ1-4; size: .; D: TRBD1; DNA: TGCGCCAGCAGCCGCAGACAGGGAGGAGATGAAAAACTGTTTTTT; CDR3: CASSRRQGGDEKLFF
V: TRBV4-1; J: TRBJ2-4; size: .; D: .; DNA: TGCGCCAGCAGCCACGTCGGAAAATGGGGCTCGTCCAAAAACATTCAGTACTTC; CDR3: CASSHVGKWGSSKNIQYF
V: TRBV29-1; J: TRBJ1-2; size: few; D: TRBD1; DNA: TGCAGCGTTGAGGTGACAGGGACGGATGGCTACACCTTC; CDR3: CSVEVTGTDGYTF
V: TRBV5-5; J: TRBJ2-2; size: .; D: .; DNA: TGTGCCAGCAGCTTTCTAGACGGGGAGCTGTTTTTT; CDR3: CASSFLDGELFF
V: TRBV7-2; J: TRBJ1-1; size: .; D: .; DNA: TGTGCCAGCAGCTTAGACAGGGCCACTGAAGCTTTCTTT; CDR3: CASSLDRATEAFF
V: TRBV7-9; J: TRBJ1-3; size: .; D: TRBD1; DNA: TGTGCCAGCAGCTTAGCGAAGGGGGACAGCCCCTCTGGAAACACCATATATTTT; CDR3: CASSLAKGDSPSGNTIYF
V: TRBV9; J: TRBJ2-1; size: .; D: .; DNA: TGTGCCAGCAGCGTGTCTCTCAGCGGCCTTACGCATGAGCAGTTCTTC; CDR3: CASSVSLSGLTHEQFF
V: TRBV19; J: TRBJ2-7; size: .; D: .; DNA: TGTGCCAGTAGTATCGGGTACGAGCAGTACTTC; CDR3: CASSIGYEQYF
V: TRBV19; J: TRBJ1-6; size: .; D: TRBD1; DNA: TGTGCCAGTAAGGCACAGGGGATTAATTCACCCCTCCACTTT; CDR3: CASKAQGINSPLHF
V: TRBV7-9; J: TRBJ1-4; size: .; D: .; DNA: TGTGCCAGCAGCCGACACGGCAGAAGCGAAAAACTGTTTTTT; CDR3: CASSRHGRSEKLFF
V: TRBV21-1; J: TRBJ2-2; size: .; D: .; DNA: TGTGCCAGCGGGTCGACCGGGACAGGACAGACCGGGGAGCTGTTTTTT; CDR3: CASGSTGTGQTGELFF
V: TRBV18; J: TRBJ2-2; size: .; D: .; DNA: TGTGCCAGCTCACCGAGGACAGGGAGGGACACCGGGGAGCTGTTTTTT; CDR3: CASSPRTGRDTGELFF
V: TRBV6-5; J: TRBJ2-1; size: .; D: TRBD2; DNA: TGTGCCAGCAGTCGGGAGGGGGGCTACAATGAGCAGTTCTTC; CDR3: CASSREGGYNEQFF
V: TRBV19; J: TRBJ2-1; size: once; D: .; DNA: TGTGCCAGTGGCCTCCTGAGGGATCGGGAGCAGTTCTTC; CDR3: CASGLLRDREQFF